Included here is one TCR beta chain sequence, with context. Its antigen is not identified. This may stem from a read error, because a much larger clone lies one nucleotide away. TCRdb re-analysed the 5' RACE reads in MiXCR, keeping a single row per CDR3 protein. The sample records around 430,000 distinct CDR3 sequences, approximately 17% being singletons. The record originates from a study of CD8 T cells in ankylosing spondylitis. The study's findings and limits: Some of the motif variants had earlier been found in reactive arthritis patients' fluid and blood. In ankylosing spondylitis patients, matched synovial fluid reportedly showed significant enrichment of disease-linked clones. Seemingly distinctive of ankylosing spondylitis blood was a TCR beta motif formed by eight highly homologous variants.

The length of the CDR3 is 12 residues. Looked up from germline, CDR1 is SGHRS and CDR2 is YFSETQ. The J gene is TRBJ1-2, the V gene TRBV5-1; D gene unclear. The source material was blood, either unsorted or a sorted T cell fraction (not recorded which). This sequence originates from a male donor with ankylosing spondylitis. CDR3 sequence: CASSLTDYGCTF. CDR3 sequence (DNA): TGCGCCAGCAGCTTGACGGACTATGGCTGCACCTTC.